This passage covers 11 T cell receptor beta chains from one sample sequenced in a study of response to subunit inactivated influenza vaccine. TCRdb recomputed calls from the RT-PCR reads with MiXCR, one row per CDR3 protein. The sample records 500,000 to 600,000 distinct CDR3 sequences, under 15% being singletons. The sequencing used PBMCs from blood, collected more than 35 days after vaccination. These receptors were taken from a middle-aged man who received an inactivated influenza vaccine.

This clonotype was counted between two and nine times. This CDR3 is CASSQMGAEAFF. The CDR3 DNA sequence: TGTGCCAGCAGTCAGATGGGGGCTGAAGCTTTCTTT. J is TRBJ1-1 and V is TRBV4-2, with D possibly matching TRBD1 (5 bases). The CDR3 has 12 residues. Trimming cost V 6 bases and J 6 bases, with 11 bases left between them. Germline V gene sequence: CDR1 LGHNA, CDR2 YNFKEQ.

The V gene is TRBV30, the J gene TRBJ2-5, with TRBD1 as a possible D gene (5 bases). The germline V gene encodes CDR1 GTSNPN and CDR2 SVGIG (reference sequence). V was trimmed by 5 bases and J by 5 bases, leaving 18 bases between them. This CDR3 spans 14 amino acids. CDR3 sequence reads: CAWDLRVKSETQYF. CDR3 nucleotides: TGTGCCTGGGATCTCAGGGTGAAGTCTGAGACCCAGTACTTC.

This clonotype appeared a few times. In nucleotides, the CDR3 is TGTGCCAGCAGCGACGGTCCCTCTGGGGCCAACGTCCTGACTTTC. Translating it yields CASSDGPSGANVLTF. The chain recombines TRBV6-2 or TRBV6-3 with TRBJ2-6; no firm D call. Trimming pared 6 bases from V and 0 bases from J, leaving 9 bases between. CDR3 length: 15 amino acids. CDR1 is MNHEY and CDR2 is SVGEGT in the germline V gene.

CDR3 bases: TGTGCCACCAGCAGAGATCACTTATATAGGGACACGTCCTACGAGCAGTACTTC. Its translation is CATSRDHLYRDTSYEQYF. J is TRBJ2-7 and V is TRBV15, with D possibly being TRBD1 (6 bases). Trimming pared 0 bases from V and 1 base from J, leaving 19 bases between. Germline V gives CDR1 LNHNV, CDR2 YYDKDF (reference sequence). The CDR3 contains 18 residues.

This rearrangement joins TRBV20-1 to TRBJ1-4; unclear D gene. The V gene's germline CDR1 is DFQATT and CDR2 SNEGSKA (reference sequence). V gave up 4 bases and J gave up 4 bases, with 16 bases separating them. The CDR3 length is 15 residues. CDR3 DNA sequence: TGCAGTGCTACTGACACTTTCCCATTTAATGAAAAACTGTTTTTT. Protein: CSATDTFPFNEKLFF.

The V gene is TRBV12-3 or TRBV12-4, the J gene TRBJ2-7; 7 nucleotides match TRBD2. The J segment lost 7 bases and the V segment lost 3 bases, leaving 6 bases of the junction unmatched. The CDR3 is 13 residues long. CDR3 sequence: CASSFRGVGEQYF. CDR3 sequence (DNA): TGTGCCAGCAGTTTCCGGGGGGTTGGGGAGCAGTACTTC.

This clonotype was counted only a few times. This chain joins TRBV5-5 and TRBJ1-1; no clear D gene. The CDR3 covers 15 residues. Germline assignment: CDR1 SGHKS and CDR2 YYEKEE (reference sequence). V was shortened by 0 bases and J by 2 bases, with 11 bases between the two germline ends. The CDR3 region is CASSLAPFTNTEAFF. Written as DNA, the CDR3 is TGTGCCAGCAGCTTGGCTCCCTTTACTAACACTGAAGCTTTCTTT. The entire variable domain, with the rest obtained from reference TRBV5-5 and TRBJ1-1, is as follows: DAGVTQSPTHLIKTRGQQVTLRCSPISGHKSVSWYQQVLGQGPQFIFQYYEKEERGRGNFPDRFSARQFPNYSSELNVNALLLGDSALYLCASSLAPFTNTEAFFGQGTRLTVV.

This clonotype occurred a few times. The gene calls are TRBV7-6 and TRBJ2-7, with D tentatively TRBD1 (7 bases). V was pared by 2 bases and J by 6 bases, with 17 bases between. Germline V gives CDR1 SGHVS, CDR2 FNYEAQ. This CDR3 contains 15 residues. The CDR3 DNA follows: TGTGCCAGCAGCTTAAAGGTCAGGGGGGAGAGCGAGCAGTACTTC. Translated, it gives CASSLKVRGESEQYF.

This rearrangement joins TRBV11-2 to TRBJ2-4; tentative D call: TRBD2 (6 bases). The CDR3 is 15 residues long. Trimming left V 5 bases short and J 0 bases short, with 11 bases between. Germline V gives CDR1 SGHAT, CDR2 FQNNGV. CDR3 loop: CASSTGGIAKNIQYF. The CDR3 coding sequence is TGTGCCAGCAGCACCGGAGGGATAGCCAAAAACATTCAGTACTTC.

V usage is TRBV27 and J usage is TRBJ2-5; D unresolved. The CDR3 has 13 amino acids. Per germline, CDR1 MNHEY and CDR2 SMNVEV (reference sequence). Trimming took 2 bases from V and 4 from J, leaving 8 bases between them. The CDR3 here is CASSLRRGETQYF. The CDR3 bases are TGTGCCAGCAGTTTACGCCGCGGAGAGACCCAGTACTTC.

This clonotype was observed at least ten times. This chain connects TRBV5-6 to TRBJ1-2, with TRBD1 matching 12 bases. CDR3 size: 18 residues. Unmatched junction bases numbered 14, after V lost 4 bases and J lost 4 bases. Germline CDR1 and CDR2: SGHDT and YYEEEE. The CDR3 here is CASSTSGTGGAGGYGYTF. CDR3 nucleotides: TGTGCCAGCAGCACCTCCGGGACAGGGGGCGCAGGCGGCTATGGCTACACCTTC.